One sample yielded the 10 T cell receptor beta chains listed below, sequenced in a study of OX40 agonist ivuxolimab in advanced cancers. Here immunoSEQ multiplex PCR was the method, and the copy in TCRdb shows in-frame clones only, minus some. This sample has tens of thousands of clones; less than 85% occur once, and the top ten carry approximately 0.81%. Here the sequenced sample was CD4+ or CD8+ T cells sorted from blood, taken in a trial of the OX40 agonist ivuxolimab. The receptor set was obtained from an adult with an advanced solid tumor such as melanoma, head and neck, liver or kidney cancer.

This clone was observed once. This sequence joins TRBV28 and TRBJ1-2, with TRBD1 as a possible D gene (5 bases). Germline CDR1 MDHEN, CDR2 SYDVKM. This CDR3 has 16 amino acids. The V gene lost 3 bases and the J gene lost 0 bases, with 14 bases spanning the gap. In nucleotides, the CDR3 is TGTGCCAGCAGTTTTATTGGGGGGGTTTCTAACTATGGCTACACCTTC. Translation gives CASSFIGGVSNYGYTF.

This clone was seen a single time. This chain uses TRBV6-1 with TRBJ2-3, with D hard to call. CDR3 size: 14 residues. The germline V gene has CDR1 MNHNS and CDR2 SASEGT. V was clipped by 5 bases and J by 4 bases, with 13 bases between them. The CDR3 DNA reads TGTGCCAGCAGTTCGATTGTTCGGGCAGATACGCAGTATTTT. Protein: CASSSIVRADTQYF.

The chain joins TRBV11-2 to TRBJ1-2; possible D gene TRBD1, 5 bases. The CDR3 has 13 amino acids. Germline V gene data show CDR1 as SGHAT and CDR2 as FQNNGV. V lost 4 bases and J 4 bases, leaving 10 bases between the germline ends. The CDR3 DNA reads TGTGCCAGCAGCTCAGGGACTTCCTATGGCTACACCTTC. It is translated as CASSSGTSYGYTF.

This rearrangement joins TRBV2 to TRBJ1-6, with a possible D match to TRBD1 (5 bases). The CDR3 is made up of 15 amino acids. Between the trimmed V and J ends, which lost 7 bases and 0 bases, there was a span of 10 bases. The germline gives CDR1 SNHLY, CDR2 FYNNEI. CDR3 sequence reads: CASKGGGSYNSPLHF. CDR3 in DNA: TGTGCCAGCAAGGGCGGGGGCTCCTATAATTCACCCCTCCACTTT.

The chain is built from TRBV11-2 and TRBJ1-1, with D possibly TRBD1 on 5 matching bases. Trimming removed 3 bases from V and 1 base from J, with 9 bases in between. This CDR3 has 14 residues. Germline V gene lookup returns CDR1 SGHAT and CDR2 FQNNGV. CDR3 DNA: TGTGCCAGCAGCTTCTCAGGGCCGAACACTGAAGCTTTCTTT. It translates to CASSFSGPNTEAFF. Looking up the rest from reference TRBV11-2 and TRBJ1-1 gives the full variable domain: EAGVAQSPRYKIIEKRQSVAFWCNPISGHATLYWYQQILGQGPKLLIQFQNNGVVDDSQLPKDRFSAERLKGVDSTLKIQPAKLEDSAVYLCASSFSGPNTEAFFGQGTRLTVV.

In this sample, this clone turned up a few times. V is TRBV2 and J is TRBJ1-1; D unresolved. Between the trimmed V and J ends, which lost 6 bases and 0 bases, there was a span of 11 bases. This CDR3 region has 14 residues. The germline CDR1 and CDR2 sequences are SNHLY and FYNNEI. Here the CDR3 reads CASSLGRMNTEAFF. CDR3 DNA sequence: TGTGCCAGCAGCCTCGGACGGATGAACACTGAAGCTTTCTTT.

J is TRBJ2-2 and V is TRBV7-2; TRBD1 matches at 7 bases. CDR1 and CDR2 (germline): SGHTA, FQGNSA. The CDR3 sequence is 14 residues long. V shed 3 bases, J shed 6 bases, and the junction held 4 bases outside the gene matches. CDR3: CASSFTGVSGELFF. The CDR3 nucleotides are TGTGCCAGCAGCTTTACAGGGGTGTCCGGGGAGCTGTTTTTT. The variable domain in full, with the rest retrieved from reference TRBV7-2 and TRBJ2-2, is GAGVSQSPSNKVTEKGKDVELRCDPISGHTALYWYRQSLGQGLEFLIYFQGNSAPDKSGLPSDRFSAERTGGSVSTLTIQRTQQEDSAVYLCASSFTGVSGELFFGEGSRLTVL.

This clone was seen only a few times. This chain connects TRBV4-1 to TRBJ2-1, with 9 nucleotides matching TRBD1. Unmatched junction bases numbered 4, after V lost 4 bases and J lost 3 bases. Germline loops: CDR1 MGHRA, CDR2 YSYEKL. The CDR3 contains 15 residues. The CDR3 DNA sequence: TGCGCCAGCAGCCTGGGACAGGGAAGCTACAATGAGCAGTTCTTC. This codes for CASSLGQGSYNEQFF.

The chain couples TRBV6-1 to TRBJ1-2; D remains unclear. CDR3 length: 13 residues. Deletions cut 2 bases from V and 4 bases from J, with 8 bases between. Germline V lookup: CDR1 MNHNS, CDR2 SASEGT. The CDR3 loop is CASSELGSYGYTF. The CDR3 DNA sequence: TGTGCCAGCAGTGAACTCGGCAGCTATGGCTACACCTTC.

The J gene is TRBJ1-2, the V gene TRBV7-9; TRBD1 might be the D (6 bases). Germline V gene lookup returns CDR1 SEHNR and CDR2 FQNEAQ (reference sequence). V was cut by 1 base and J by 7 bases, with 13 bases left in between. The CDR3 loop spans 14 amino acids. The CDR3 coding sequence is TGTGCCAGCAGCTTAGAGCGCAGGGGAGGTGGCTACACCTTC. The encoded protein is CASSLERRGGGYTF.